What follows are 17 T cell receptor beta chains derived from one specimen sequenced in a study of CD8 T cells in ankylosing spondylitis. Study results and limitations: A TCR beta motif made of about 8 highly homologous variants seemed typical of ankylosing spondylitis blood.

In TCRdb, the 5' RACE reads were re-called with MiXCR into one record per CDR3 protein. The data contain under 450,000 distinct CDR3 sequences, about a sixth of them singletons. Their target antigens are unknown. Sequencing input: blood, either unsorted or a sorted T cell fraction (not recorded which). These receptors came from a male donor with ankylosing spondylitis.

V usage is TRBV3-1 and J usage is TRBJ2-1; TRBD1 agrees at 9 bases. The germline gives CDR1 LGHDT, CDR2 YNNKEL (reference sequence). The CDR3 contains 15 residues. The V segment lost 1 base and the J segment 3 bases; nucleotides outside the gene matches: 1. The CDR3 DNA follows: TGTGCCAGCAGCCAAGCGACAGGGGGCTACAATGAGCAGTTCTTC. Encoded protein: CASSQATGGYNEQFF.

The sample holds many counts of this clonotype. The rearrangement uses TRBV12-3 or TRBV12-4 and TRBJ1-2; D possibly corresponds to TRBD1 (5 bases). The V and J ends lost 7 bases and 4 bases respectively, with 13 bases between them. This CDR3 comprises 13 residues. The CDR3: CASTQGTAYGYTF. In DNA, the CDR3 is TGTGCCAGCACCCAAGGGACGGCCTATGGCTACACCTTC.

The genes are TRBV3-1 and TRBJ1-2; a possible D gene is TRBD1 (6 bases). V was trimmed by 4 bases and J by 2 bases, leaving 11 bases between them. The CDR3 covers 14 residues. Germline-derived CDR1 and CDR2 are LGHDT and YNNKEL (reference sequence). CDR3 nucleotides: TGTGCCAGCAGCCGTTCGGACAGCAACTATGGCTACACCTTC. Residues: CASSRSDSNYGYTF.

This clonotype was seen more than once but under ten times. The chain joins TRBV3-1 to TRBJ2-3, with TRBD2 identical over 8 bases. The junction had 4 bases not matched to a gene; V was cut back by 7 bases and J by 1 base. The length of the CDR3 is 14 residues. The germline V gene has CDR1 LGHDT and CDR2 YNNKEL (reference sequence). CDR3: CASTFSGGTDTQYF. DNA for the CDR3: TGTGCCAGCACCTTTAGCGGGGGCACAGATACGCAGTATTTT.

This clonotype has at least ten counts. The chain joins TRBV10-3 to TRBJ2-3; 9 nucleotides agree with TRBD2. This CDR3 region has 16 residues. V trimming: 0 bases; J trimming: 1 base; junction bases outside the gene matches: 2. Germline CDR1 reads ENHRY; CDR2 reads SYGVKD. The CDR3 DNA reads as TGTGCCATCAGTGAGTCGCCTAGCGGGGGCACAGATACGCAGTATTTT. Its translation: CAISESPSGGTDTQYF.

This clonotype was seen a few times. One end of the junction does not line up with germline, which may come from a read error. The chain has TRBV2 and TRBJ2-2; no definite D call. The CDR3 length is 13 residues. The germline V gene encodes CDR1 SNHLY and CDR2 FYNNEI. In DNA form, the CDR3 reads TGTGCCAGCAGAGTCCAGAACCCCGGGGAGCTGTTTTTT. It translates to CASRVQNPGELFF. Supplemented by reference TRBV2 and TRBJ2-2, the full variable domain reads EPEVTQTPSHQVTQMGQEVILRCVPISNHLYFYWYRQILGQKVEFLVSFYNNEISEKSEIFDDQFSVERPDGSNFTLKIRSTKLEDSAMYFCASRVQNPGELFFGEGSRLTVL.

The table lists this clonotype with a few counts. This chain joins TRBV6-1 and TRBJ2-2; maybe TRBD2 (6 bases). V lost 7 bases and J lost 5, with 11 bases in between. The CDR3 extends over 13 amino acids. CDR1 is MNHNS and CDR2 is SASEGT in the germline V gene. The CDR3 DNA reads as TGTGCCAGCAACAACGGAGGGACCGGGGAGCTGTTTTTT. Its protein is CASNNGGTGELFF.

The chain joins TRBV7-2 to TRBJ2-7; D could derive from TRBD1 or TRBD2 (5 bases each). CDR3 length: 15 residues. Germline lookup yields CDR1 SGHTA and CDR2 FQGNSA. V was trimmed by 3 bases and J by 5 bases, leaving 17 bases between them. The CDR3 DNA reads TGTGCCAGCAGCTTGGGACGAGCATGGTTGAACGAGCAGTACTTC. Protein product: CASSLGRAWLNEQYF. The full variable domain, its missing parts supplied by reference TRBV7-2 and TRBJ2-7, is GAGVSQSPSNKVTEKGKDVELRCDPISGHTALYWYRQSLGQGLEFLIYFQGNSAPDKSGLPSDRFSAERTGGSVSTLTIQRTQQEDSAVYLCASSLGRAWLNEQYFGPGTRLTVT.

The genes are TRBV20-1 and TRBJ1-2; D is unclear. The V gene's germline CDR1 is DFQATT and CDR2 SNEGSKA (reference sequence). The CDR3 sequence is 12 residues long. Trimming took 3 bases from V and 4 from J, leaving 9 bases between them. As DNA, the CDR3 is TGCAGTGCTAGTCGGACCACCTATGGCTACACCTTC. Its protein product is CSASRTTYGYTF.

With respect to this clonotype: One end of the junction is discordant with germline, which a read error may explain. The rearrangement joins TRBV9 to TRBJ1-1; D unresolved. Germline V gene data show CDR1 as SGDLS and CDR2 as YYNGEE. CDR3 length equals 15 residues. As DNA, the CDR3 is TGTGCCAGCAGCGTAGATCAGAACATGAACACTGAAACTTTCTTT. Its translation: CASSVDQNMNTETFF.

The chain carries TRBV12-5 and TRBJ1-1, with a possible D match to TRBD1 (5 bases). Germline V lookup: CDR1 LGHNT, CDR2 FRNRAP. This CDR3 comprises 14 residues. Trimming stripped 9 bases from V and 3 bases from J, with 17 bases between. For the CDR3, the DNA is TGTGCTAGCGCCTTCCACGCAGGGTACACTGAAGCTTTCTTT. Its translation: CASAFHAGYTEAFF.

This clonotype was seen more than once but under ten times. This chain joins TRBV3-1 and TRBJ2-1; no definite D call. CDR1 is LGHDT, CDR2 YNNKEL, per germline (reference sequence). Deletions cut 4 bases from V and 1 base from J, with 8 bases between. The length of the CDR3 is 14 residues. In DNA form, the CDR3 reads TGTGCCAGCAGCCCTATTGCGTCCTACAATGAGCAGTTCTTC. It specifies CASSPIASYNEQFF.

This clonotype appeared a few times. The gene calls are TRBV12-3 or TRBV12-4 and TRBJ2-3, with no clear D. The ends were cut back, 3 bases at V and 1 base at J, with 8 bases in the middle. CDR3 size: 14 residues. In DNA, the CDR3 is TGTGCCAGCAGTTTCGGGTCGGGCACAGATACGCAGTATTTT. It is translated as CASSFGSGTDTQYF.

Many counts were recorded for this clonotype. The chain couples TRBV5-1 to TRBJ2-5; 7 bases agree with TRBD1. V gave up 1 base and J gave up 3 bases; unmatched junction bases: 3. This CDR3 comprises 14 residues. The germline CDR1 and CDR2 sequences are SGHRS and YFSETQ. CDR3 coding DNA: TGCGCCAGCAGCTTGAACAGGGGTGAAGAGACCCAGTACTTC. It specifies CASSLNRGEETQYF.

The genes are TRBV28 and TRBJ1-2; tentatively, D is TRBD1 (5 bases). The CDR3 runs 16 residues. Trimming cost V 3 bases and J 5 bases, with 19 bases left between them. Germline V gene data show CDR1 as MDHEN and CDR2 as SYDVKM. CDR3 nucleotide sequence: TGTGCCAGCAGTTTGGCGCAAGGGCCAGAGGGGTATGGCTACACCTTC. It yields the protein CASSLAQGPEGYGYTF.

The chain combines TRBV20-1 with TRBJ2-1, with 7 bases matching TRBD1. J was trimmed by 0 bases and V by 0 bases; bases with no gene match: 5. Germline V gene data show CDR1 as DFQATT and CDR2 as SNEGSKA (reference sequence). CDR3 length equals 16 residues. For the CDR3, the DNA is TGCAGTGCTAGAGAAAACAGGGGCGCCTCCTACAATGAGCAGTTCTTC. It translates to CSARENRGASYNEQFF.

V and J are TRBV5-1 and TRBJ1-3; TRBD1 might be the D (6 bases). CDR1 is SGHRS, CDR2 YFSETQ, per germline. The CDR3 sequence is 16 residues long. V lost 2 bases to trimming and J lost 0 bases, with 12 bases between them. DNA for the CDR3: TGCGCCAGCAGCTTAGGGACATCTTACTCTGGAAACACCATATATTTT. It translates to CASSLGTSYSGNTIYF.